This TCR beta chain came from a study of T-cell memory formation after mild COVID-19. General study findings and limits: Mainly in CM and EM were contracting CD4+ clones; CD8+ were in EMRA.

TCRdb recomputed calls from the 5' RACE reads with MiXCR, one row per CDR3 protein. Counted here are under 550,000 distinct CDR3 sequences, over 15% occurring once; the ten biggest clones make up approximately 13%. In regard to this clonotype: Its antigen is currently unknown.

Germline loops: CDR1 DFQATT, CDR2 SNEGSKA (reference sequence). CDR3 length: 11 amino acids. The germline V and J ends were trimmed by 6 bases and 8 bases, with 12 bases remaining between them. V is TRBV20-1 and J is TRBJ2-3, with D possibly TRBD2 on 5 matching bases. Sequences were obtained from PBMCs or a T cell subset sorted from them (not recorded which). This TCR derives from an adult woman who had mild COVID-19 (a few samples of this study predate the infection). Cell type and time point are not known. CDR3 coding DNA: TGCAGTGCAACCGGTGAGGGTACGCAGTATTTT. Translating it yields CSATGEGTQYF.